This record covers a single TCR beta chain. Its antigen is undetermined. Germline lookup yields CDR1 SEHNR and CDR2 FQNEAQ (reference sequence). The V and J ends lost 1 base and 7 bases respectively, with 20 bases between them. The CDR3 extends over 17 amino acids. One entry per CDR3 protein results from TCRdb running MiXCR on the PCR reads. The table lists tens of thousands of distinct CDR3 sequences, roughly 45% of them singletons, with 5.5% to 7.5% in the top ten. The record originates from a study of vaccination and CD4 T cells after COVID-19. Study-level findings and limits: Median SARS-CoV-2-reactive clonotype numbers went up from about 20 to 38, but not significantly. For convalescent patients, a median about 86% of reactive clones surfaced exclusively after vaccination.

Time point noted: late sampling 161 to 241 days after vaccination in a few convalescent patients. The gene calls are TRBV7-9 and TRBJ2-1; perhaps TRBD2 as D (5 bases). This clonotype originated in a human donor who had recovered from COVID-19. Sequencing used CD4+ T cells from blood, obtained about 7 months after SARS-CoV-2 vaccination. CDR3 nucleotide sequence: TGTGCCAGCAGCTTAGGAAAGGGAGACCCCTCTTATAATGAGCAGTTCTTC. This gives the protein CASSLGKGDPSYNEQFF.